This T cell receptor beta chain is drawn from a study of tumor-infiltrating lymphocytes in primary liver carcinoma. Scientists recovered RNA and DNA together from approximately 20-30 mg of unsorted bulk tissue. Researchers took samples from five separate regions of each tumor. CDR3 length: 12 residues. CDR1 and CDR2 from the germline V gene are SGHVS and FQNEAQ. Trimming took off 5 bases at V and 7 bases at J, with 12 bases between the two ends. TCR beta cDNA came from roughly 550 ng total RNA, primed with a constant-region primer. Construction of TCR beta libraries relied on three successive nested multiplex PCR rounds employing slightly modified ARM-PCR. In the first two PCR rounds, TRBV1-TRBV30 forward primers were paired with a C-beta reverse primer, and each round lasted about 9 cycles. MiXCR, applied by TCRdb to the multiplex PCR reads, yields one record per CDR3 protein. The sample lists roughly 20,000 distinct CDR3 sequences, under 75% seen once, with more than 35% in the top ten.

The chain employs TRBV7-8 and TRBJ2-7; D uncertain. This sequence was found in a man aged 40-50 years with primary liver carcinoma and hepatitis B virus infection. Sequencing was done on a sample of liver tumor tissue from sampling region 1. Subset: tumor region T1, superior pole. The CDR3 bases are TGTGCCAGCAGCATATCATCCAGGGAGCAGTACTTC. This translates into CASSISSREQYF.